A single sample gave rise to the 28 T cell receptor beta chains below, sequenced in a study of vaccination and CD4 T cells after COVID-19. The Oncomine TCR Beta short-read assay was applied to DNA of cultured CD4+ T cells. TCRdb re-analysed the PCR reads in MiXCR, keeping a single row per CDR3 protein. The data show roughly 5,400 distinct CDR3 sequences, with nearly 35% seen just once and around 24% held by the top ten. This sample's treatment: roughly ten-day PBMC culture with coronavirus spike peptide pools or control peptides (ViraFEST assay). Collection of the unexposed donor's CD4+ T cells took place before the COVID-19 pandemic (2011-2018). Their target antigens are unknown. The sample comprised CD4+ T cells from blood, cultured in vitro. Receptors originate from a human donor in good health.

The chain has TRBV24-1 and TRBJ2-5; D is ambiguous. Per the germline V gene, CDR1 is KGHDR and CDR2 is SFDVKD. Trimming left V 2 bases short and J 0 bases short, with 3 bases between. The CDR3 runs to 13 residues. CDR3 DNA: TGTGCCACCAGTGATTCATACCAAGAGACCCAGTACTTC. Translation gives CATSDSYQETQYF.

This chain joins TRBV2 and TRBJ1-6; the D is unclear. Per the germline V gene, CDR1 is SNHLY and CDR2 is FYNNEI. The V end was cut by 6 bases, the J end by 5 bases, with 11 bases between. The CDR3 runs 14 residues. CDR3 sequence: CASRTTNDNSPLHF. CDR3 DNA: TGTGCCAGCAGGACGACAAACGATAATTCACCCCTCCACTTT.

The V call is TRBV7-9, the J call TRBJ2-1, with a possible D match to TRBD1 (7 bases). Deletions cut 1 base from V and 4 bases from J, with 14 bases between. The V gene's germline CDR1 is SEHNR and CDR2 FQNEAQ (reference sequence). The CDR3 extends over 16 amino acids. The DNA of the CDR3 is TGTGCCAGCAGCTTAGGCGGGACAGCTTCTTACAATGAGCAGTTCTTC. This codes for CASSLGGTASYNEQFF.

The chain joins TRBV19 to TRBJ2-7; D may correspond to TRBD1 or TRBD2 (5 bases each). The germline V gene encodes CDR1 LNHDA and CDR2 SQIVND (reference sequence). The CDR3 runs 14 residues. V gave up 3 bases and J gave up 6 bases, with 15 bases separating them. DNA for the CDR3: TGTGCCAGTAGTATCGGGCAGGGAGCTATCGAGCAGTACTTC. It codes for CASSIGQGAIEQYF.

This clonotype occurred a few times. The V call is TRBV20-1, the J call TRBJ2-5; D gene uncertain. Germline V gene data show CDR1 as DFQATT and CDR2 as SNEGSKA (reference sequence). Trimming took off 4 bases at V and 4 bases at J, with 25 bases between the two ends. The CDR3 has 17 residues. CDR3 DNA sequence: TGCAGTGCTACCCGGTCTTTCGCGTCCGGGTCATTAGAGACCCAGTACTTC. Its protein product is CSATRSFASGSLETQYF.

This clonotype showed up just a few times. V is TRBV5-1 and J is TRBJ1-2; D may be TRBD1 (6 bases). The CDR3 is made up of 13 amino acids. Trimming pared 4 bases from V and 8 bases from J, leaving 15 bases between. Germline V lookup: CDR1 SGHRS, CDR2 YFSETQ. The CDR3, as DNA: TGCGCCAGCAGCATCGCGGGGGCGCGGGGCTACACCTTC. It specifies CASSIAGARGYTF.

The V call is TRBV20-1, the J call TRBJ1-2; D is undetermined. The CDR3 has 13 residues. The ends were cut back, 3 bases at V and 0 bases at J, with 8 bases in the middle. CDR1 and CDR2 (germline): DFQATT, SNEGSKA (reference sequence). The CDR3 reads CSARTRANYGYTF. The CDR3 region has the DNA TGCAGTGCTAGGACAAGAGCTAACTATGGCTACACCTTC.

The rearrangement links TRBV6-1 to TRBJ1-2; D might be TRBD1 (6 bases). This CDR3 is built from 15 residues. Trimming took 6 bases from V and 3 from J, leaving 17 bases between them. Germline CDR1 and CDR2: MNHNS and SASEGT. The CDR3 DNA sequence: TGTGCCAGCAGCGATCCTAACAGGGCGGACTATGGCTACACCTTC. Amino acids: CASSDPNRADYGYTF.

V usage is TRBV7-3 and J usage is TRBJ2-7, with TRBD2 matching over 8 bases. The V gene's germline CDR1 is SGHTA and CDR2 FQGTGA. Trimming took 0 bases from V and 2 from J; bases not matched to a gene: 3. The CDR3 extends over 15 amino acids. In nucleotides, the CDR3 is TGTGCCAGCAGCTTAACTAGCGGGGCCCCCTACGAGCAGTACTTC. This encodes CASSLTSGAPYEQYF.

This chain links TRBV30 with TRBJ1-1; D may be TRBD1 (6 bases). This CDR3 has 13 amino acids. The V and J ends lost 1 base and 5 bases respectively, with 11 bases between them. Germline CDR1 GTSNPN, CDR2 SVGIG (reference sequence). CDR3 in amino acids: CAWSATQGTEAFF. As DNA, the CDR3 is TGTGCCTGGAGTGCAACCCAGGGGACTGAAGCTTTCTTT. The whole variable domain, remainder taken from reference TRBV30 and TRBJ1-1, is SQTIHQWPATLVQPVGSPLSLECTVEGTSNPNLYWYRQAAGRGLQLLFYSVGIGQISSEVPQNLSASRPQDRQFILSSKKLLLSDSGFYLCAWSATQGTEAFFGQGTRLTVV.

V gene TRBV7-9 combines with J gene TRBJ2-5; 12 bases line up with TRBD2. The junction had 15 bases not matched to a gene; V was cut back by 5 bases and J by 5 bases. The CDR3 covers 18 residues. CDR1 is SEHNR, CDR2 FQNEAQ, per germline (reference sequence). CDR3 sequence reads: CASSPARRLAGVGETQYF. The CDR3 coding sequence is TGTGCCAGCAGCCCGGCCCGACGACTAGCGGGGGTTGGGGAGACCCAGTACTTC. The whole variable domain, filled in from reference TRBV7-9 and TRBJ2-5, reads DTGVSQNPRHKITKRGQNVTFRCDPISEHNRLYWYRQTLGQGPEFLTYFQNEAQLEKSRLLSDRFSAERPKGSFSTLEIQRTEQGDSAMYLCASSPARRLAGVGETQYFGPGTRLLVL.

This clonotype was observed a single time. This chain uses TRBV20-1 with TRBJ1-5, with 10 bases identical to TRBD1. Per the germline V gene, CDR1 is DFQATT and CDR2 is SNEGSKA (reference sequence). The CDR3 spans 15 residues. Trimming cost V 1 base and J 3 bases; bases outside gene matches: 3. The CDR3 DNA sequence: TGCAGTGCTAGAGCCGGGACAGGGGACAATCAGCCCCAGCATTTT. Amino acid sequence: CSARAGTGDNQPQHF.

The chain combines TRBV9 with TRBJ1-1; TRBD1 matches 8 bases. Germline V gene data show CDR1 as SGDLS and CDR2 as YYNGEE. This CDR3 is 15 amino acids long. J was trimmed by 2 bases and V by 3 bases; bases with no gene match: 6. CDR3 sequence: CASSAEDRENTEAFF. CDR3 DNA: TGTGCCAGCAGCGCCGAGGACAGGGAAAACACTGAAGCTTTCTTT.

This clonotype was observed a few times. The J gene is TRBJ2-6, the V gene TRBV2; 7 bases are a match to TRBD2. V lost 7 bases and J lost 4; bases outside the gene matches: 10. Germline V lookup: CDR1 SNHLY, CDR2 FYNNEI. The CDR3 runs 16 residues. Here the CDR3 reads CASTRLARQGANVLTF. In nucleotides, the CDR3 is TGTGCCAGCACCAGACTAGCCCGTCAGGGGGCCAACGTCCTGACTTTC.

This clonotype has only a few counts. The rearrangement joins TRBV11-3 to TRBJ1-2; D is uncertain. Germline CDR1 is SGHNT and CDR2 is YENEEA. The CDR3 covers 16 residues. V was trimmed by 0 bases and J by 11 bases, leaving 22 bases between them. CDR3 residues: CASSLESTPGRFDYTF. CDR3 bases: TGTGCCAGCAGCTTAGAAAGTACCCCGGGCAGATTCGATTACACCTTC.

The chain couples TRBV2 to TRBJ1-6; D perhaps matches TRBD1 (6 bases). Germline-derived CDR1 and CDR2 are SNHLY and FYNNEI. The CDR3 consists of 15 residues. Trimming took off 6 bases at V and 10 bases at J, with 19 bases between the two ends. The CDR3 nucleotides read TGTGCCAGCAGCGAACAGGGTGGAGAAGAATCACCCCTCCACTTT. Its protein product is CASSEQGGEESPLHF.

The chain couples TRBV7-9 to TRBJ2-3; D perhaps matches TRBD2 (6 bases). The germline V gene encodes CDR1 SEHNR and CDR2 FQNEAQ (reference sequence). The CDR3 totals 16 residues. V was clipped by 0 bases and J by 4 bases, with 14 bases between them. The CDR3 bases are TGTGCCAGCAGCTTAGCCCGGGGGAAGGTTGCAGATACGCAGTATTTT. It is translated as CASSLARGKVADTQYF.

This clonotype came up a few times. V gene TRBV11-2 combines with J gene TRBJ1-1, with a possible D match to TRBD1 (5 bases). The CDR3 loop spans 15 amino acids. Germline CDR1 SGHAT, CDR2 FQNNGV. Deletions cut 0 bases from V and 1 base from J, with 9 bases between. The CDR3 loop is CASSLDGASNTEAFF. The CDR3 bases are TGTGCCAGCAGCTTAGACGGGGCCTCGAACACTGAAGCTTTCTTT.

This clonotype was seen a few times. The CDR3 here is CASSQEGLTGSYGYTF. The CDR3 DNA sequence: TGCGCCAGCAGCCAAGAGGGATTGACAGGGAGCTATGGCTACACCTTC. This chain links TRBV4-1 with TRBJ1-2; 7 nucleotides align to TRBD1. Germline trimming cut 0 bases from V and 4 bases from J; bases unmatched to any gene: 8. There are 16 residues in the CDR3. Germline CDR1 and CDR2: MGHRA and YSYEKL.

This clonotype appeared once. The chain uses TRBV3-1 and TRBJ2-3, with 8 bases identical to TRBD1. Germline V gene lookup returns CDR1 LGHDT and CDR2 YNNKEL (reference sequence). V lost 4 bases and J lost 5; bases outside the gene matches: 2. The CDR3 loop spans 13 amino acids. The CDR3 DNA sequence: TGTGCCAGCAGCCTCAGGGGGCAAGATACGCAGTATTTT. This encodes CASSLRGQDTQYF.

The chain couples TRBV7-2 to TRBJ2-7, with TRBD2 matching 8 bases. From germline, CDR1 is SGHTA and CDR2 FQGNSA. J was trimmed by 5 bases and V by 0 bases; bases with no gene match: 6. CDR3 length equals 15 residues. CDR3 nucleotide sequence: TGTGCCAGCAGCTTAGCCGCGGGGGGTGGGAACGAGCAGTACTTC. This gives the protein CASSLAAGGGNEQYF. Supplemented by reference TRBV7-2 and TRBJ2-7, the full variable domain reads GAGVSQSPSNKVTEKGKDVELRCDPISGHTALYWYRQSLGQGLEFLIYFQGNSAPDKSGLPSDRFSAERTGGSVSTLTIQRTQQEDSAVYLCASSLAAGGGNEQYFGPGTRLTVT.

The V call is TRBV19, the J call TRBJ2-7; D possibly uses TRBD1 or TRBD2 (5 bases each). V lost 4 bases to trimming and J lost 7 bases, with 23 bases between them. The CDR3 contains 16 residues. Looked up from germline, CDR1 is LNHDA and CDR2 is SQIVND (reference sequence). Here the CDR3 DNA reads TGTGCCAGTAGTACCGGGACCTTCCGGGCCCCTTATGAGCAGTACTTC. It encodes CASSTGTFRAPYEQYF.

CDR3 bases: TGCAGTGTGAATAGCCCGAATTCACCCCTCCACTTT. Translated, it gives CSVNSPNSPLHF. V is TRBV20-1 and J is TRBJ1-6, with unresolved D. Germline assignment: CDR1 DFQATT and CDR2 SNEGSKA (reference sequence). The germline V and J ends were trimmed by 7 bases and 7 bases, with 11 bases remaining between them. The CDR3 runs 12 residues.

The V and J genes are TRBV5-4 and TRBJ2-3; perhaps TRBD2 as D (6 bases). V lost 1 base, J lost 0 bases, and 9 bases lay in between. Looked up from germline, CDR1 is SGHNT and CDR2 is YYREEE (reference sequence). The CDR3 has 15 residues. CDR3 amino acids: CASSLWAGSTDTQYF. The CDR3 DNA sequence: TGTGCCAGCAGCTTGTGGGCGGGGAGCACAGATACGCAGTATTTT.

This chain's CDR3 is CASSLVGGSGANVLTF. For the CDR3, the DNA is TGTGCCAGCAGTTTAGTCGGAGGTTCCGGGGCCAACGTCCTGACTTTC. This sequence joins TRBV27 and TRBJ2-6; possibly TRBD2 for D (5 bases). CDR3 size: 16 residues. Looked up from germline, CDR1 is MNHEY and CDR2 is SMNVEV (reference sequence). Trimming cost V 2 bases and J 4 bases, with 12 bases left between them.

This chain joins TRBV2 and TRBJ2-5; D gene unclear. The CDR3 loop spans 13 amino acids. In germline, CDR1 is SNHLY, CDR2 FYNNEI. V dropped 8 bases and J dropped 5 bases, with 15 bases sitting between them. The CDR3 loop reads CASGLAWGETQYF. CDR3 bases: TGTGCCAGCGGGCTGGCATGGGGTGAGACCCAGTACTTC.

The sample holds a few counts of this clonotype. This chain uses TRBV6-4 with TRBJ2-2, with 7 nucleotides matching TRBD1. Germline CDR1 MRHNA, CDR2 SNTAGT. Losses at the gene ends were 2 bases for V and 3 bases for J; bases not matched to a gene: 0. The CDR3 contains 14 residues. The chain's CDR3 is CASSDGQDTGELFF. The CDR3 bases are TGTGCCAGCAGTGACGGACAGGACACCGGGGAGCTGTTTTTT.

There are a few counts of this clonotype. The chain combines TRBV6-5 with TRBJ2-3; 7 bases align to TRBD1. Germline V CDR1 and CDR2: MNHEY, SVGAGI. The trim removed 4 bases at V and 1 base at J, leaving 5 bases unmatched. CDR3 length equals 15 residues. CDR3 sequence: CASSWTGRRTDTQYF. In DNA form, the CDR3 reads TGTGCCAGCAGTTGGACAGGACGACGCACAGATACGCAGTATTTT.